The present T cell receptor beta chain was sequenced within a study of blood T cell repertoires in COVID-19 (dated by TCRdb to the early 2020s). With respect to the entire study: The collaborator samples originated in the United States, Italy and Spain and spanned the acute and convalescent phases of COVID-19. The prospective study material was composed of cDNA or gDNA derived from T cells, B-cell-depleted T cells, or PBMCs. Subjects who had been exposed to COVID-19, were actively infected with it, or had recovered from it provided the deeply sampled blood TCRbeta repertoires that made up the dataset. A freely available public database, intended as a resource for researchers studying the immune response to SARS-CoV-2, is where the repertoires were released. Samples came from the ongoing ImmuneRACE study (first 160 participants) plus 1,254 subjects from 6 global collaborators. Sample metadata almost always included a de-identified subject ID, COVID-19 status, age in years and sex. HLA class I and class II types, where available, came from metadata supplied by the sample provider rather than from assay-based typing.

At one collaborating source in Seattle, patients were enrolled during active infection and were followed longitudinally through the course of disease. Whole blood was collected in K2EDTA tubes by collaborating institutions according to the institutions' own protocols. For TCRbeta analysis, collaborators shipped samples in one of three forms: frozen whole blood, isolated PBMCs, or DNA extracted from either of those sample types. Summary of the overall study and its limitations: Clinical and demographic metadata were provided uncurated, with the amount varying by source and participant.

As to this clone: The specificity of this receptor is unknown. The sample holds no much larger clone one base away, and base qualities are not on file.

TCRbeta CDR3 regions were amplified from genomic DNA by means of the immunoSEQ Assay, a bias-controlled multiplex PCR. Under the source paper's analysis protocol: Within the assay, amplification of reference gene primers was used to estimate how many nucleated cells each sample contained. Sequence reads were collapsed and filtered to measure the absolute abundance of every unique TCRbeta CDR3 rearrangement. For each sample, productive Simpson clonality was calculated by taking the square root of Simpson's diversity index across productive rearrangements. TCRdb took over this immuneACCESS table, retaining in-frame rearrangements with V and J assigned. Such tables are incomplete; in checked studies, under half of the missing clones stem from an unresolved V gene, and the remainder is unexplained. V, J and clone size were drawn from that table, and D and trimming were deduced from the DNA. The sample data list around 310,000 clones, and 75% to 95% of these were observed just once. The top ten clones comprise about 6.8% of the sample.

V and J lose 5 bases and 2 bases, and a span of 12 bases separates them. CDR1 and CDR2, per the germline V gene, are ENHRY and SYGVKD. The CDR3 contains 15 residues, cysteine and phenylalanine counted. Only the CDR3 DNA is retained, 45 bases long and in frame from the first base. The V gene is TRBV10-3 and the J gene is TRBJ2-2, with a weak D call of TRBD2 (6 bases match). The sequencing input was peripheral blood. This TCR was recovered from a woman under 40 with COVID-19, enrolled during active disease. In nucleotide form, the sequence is TGTGCCATCAGTTCCGGGGGACCTAACACCGGGGAGCTGTTTTTT. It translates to CAISSGGPNTGELFF.